This T cell receptor (beta chain) is drawn from a study of T cells in Graves' hyperthyroidism and ophthalmopathy. In this sample, this clonotype turned up many times. Amplification of TCR beta CDR3 regions was performed using RNA transcripts as template. The HTBI primer set was used in a first-round RT-PCR of the TCR CDR3. TCRdb reanalysed the multiplex PCR reads using MiXCR and keeps one entry per CDR3 protein. This sample has approximately 330,000 distinct CDR3 sequences, with 12% to 15% found just once. The CDR3 runs 16 residues. After removal of 5 bases from V and 5 bases from J, the junction contained 14 bases not matched to a gene. Germline assignment: CDR1 MDHEN and CDR2 SYDVKM.

The sample taken for sequencing was blood. The sequence came from a middle-aged woman with Graves' ophthalmopathy. The chain couples TRBV28 to TRBJ2-7; 8 bases line up with TRBD2. The CDR3 DNA follows: TGTGCCAGCAGTCCCCACGTAGGGGCGGGAGGTAACGAGCAGTACTTC. Its protein is CASSPHVGAGGNEQYF.